This T cell receptor beta chain was identified during a study of blood T cell repertoires in COVID-19. Whole-study context: The origin of the acute and convalescent COVID-19 samples was the United States, Italy and Spain. Sample material is recorded as cDNA or gDNA derived from T cells, B-cell-depleted T cells, or PBMCs.

CDR3 length: 13 amino acids. The germline CDR1 and CDR2 sequences are SGDLS and YYNGEE. V was cut by 0 bases and J by 4 bases, with 7 bases left in between. As processed by the authors: Estimation of nucleated cell counts was performed using reference gene primer amplification. Sequenced by immunoSEQ multiplex PCR; TCRdb stores in-frame clones only, minus some. For V, J and clone size, that table is used; D and trimming come from the DNA. The data contain almost 200,000 clones, less than 90% of them singletons. The sample holds one count of this clone. V usage is TRBV9 and J usage is TRBJ1-1; no clear D gene. Sequencing was carried out using peripheral blood. The receptor was derived from a woman between 65 and 79 years old with acute or convalescent COVID-19. The CDR3 reads CASSVAVATEAFF. In DNA form, the CDR3 reads TGTGCCAGCAGCGTAGCTGTAGCCACTGAAGCTTTCTTT.